The 21 T cell receptor beta chains below all came from one sample that was sequenced in a study of neurological immune-mediated disorders. TCRdb reprocessed the 5' RACE reads via MiXCR and lists one record per CDR3 protein. The data show about 60,000 distinct CDR3 sequences, about 10% seen once. As to time point: longitudinal time-point 1 (baseline). The specimen sequenced was PBMCs. These receptors all come from a male donor with HTLV-1-associated myelopathy (HAM/TSP).

This clonotype was picked up one time. This may be a read error: a much more frequent sequence differs by one nucleotide. J is TRBJ2-3 and V is TRBV6-1; D possibly corresponds to TRBD1 (7 bases). CDR3 size: 15 residues. The V end was cut by 5 bases, the J end by 8 bases, with 20 bases between. Germline V lookup: CDR1 MNHNS, CDR2 SASEGT. The CDR3 loop reads CASSQRATKGATQYF. CDR3 DNA: TGTGCCAGCAGTCAGCGGGCCACCAAGGGGGCTACGCAGTATTTT.

Many counts were recorded for this clonotype. The V and J genes are TRBV20-1 and TRBJ2-1, with D possibly called TRBD1 or TRBD2 (5 bases each). V gave up 5 bases and J gave up 12 bases, with 8 bases separating them. Germline CDR1 reads DFQATT; CDR2 reads SNEGSKA (reference sequence). The CDR3 contains 9 residues. DNA of the CDR3: TGCAGTGCTCGTGGGGGGCAGTTCTTC. Its translation is CSARGGQFF.

This clonotype was observed many times. This rearrangement joins TRBV7-7 to TRBJ2-1; 10 positions match TRBD2. Germline loops: CDR1 SSHAT, CDR2 FNYEAQ (reference sequence). After removal of 1 base from V and 6 bases from J, the junction contained 3 bases not matched to a gene. The CDR3 runs to 15 residues. The CDR3 loop reads CASSLERGGINEQFF. The CDR3, as DNA: TGTGCCAGCAGCTTAGAGCGGGGGGGCATCAATGAGCAGTTCTTC.

The table lists this clonotype with many counts. This chain links TRBV12-3 or TRBV12-4 with TRBJ2-5, with 8 bases that match TRBD2. The CDR3 is made up of 15 amino acids. J gave up 5 bases and V 3 bases, and 8 bases lay outside the gene matches. The CDR3 sequence is CASSFAGGLMETQYF. The CDR3 DNA reads as TGTGCCAGCAGTTTCGCGGGGGGCCTCATGGAGACCCAGTACTTC.

This clonotype was observed many times. The J gene is TRBJ1-4, the V gene TRBV5-6; D unclear. V was trimmed by 1 base and J by 8 bases, leaving 15 bases between them. This CDR3 contains 15 residues. Germline values: CDR1 SGHDT, CDR2 YYEEEE. CDR3 bases: TGTGCCAGCAGCTTGCGGTCCTTTCACCAGGAAAAACTGTTTTTT. It yields the protein CASSLRSFHQEKLFF. Full variable domain (rest looked up from reference TRBV5-6 and TRBJ1-4): DAGVTQSPTHLIKTRGQQVTLRCSPKSGHDTVSWYQQALGQGPQFIFQYYEEEERQRGNFPDRFSGHQFPNYSSELNVNALLLGDSALYLCASSLRSFHQEKLFFGSGTQLSVL.

The rearrangement uses TRBV6-2 or TRBV6-3 and TRBJ2-7; D assignment may be TRBD1 or TRBD2 (5 bases each). Trimming shortened V by 5 bases and J by 2 bases, and 13 bases separated the two germline ends. Germline values: CDR1 MNHEY, CDR2 SVGEGT. This CDR3 is 14 amino acids long. The CDR3 DNA sequence: TGTGCCAGCAGTGGTGGGGGACCTCCCTACGAGCAGTACTTC. Translation gives CASSGGGPPYEQYF.

At least ten counts were recorded for this clonotype. V and J are TRBV7-9 and TRBJ2-7, with 9 bases that match TRBD1. This CDR3 has 14 residues. Germline values: CDR1 SEHNR, CDR2 FQNEAQ (reference sequence). J lost 5 bases, V lost 1 base, and 3 bases had no gene match. CDR3 in amino acids: CASSLGDRAHEQYF. The CDR3 nucleotides read TGTGCCAGCAGCTTAGGGGACAGGGCCCACGAGCAGTACTTC.

This clonotype has only a few counts. V and J are TRBV20-1 and TRBJ1-1; D is possibly TRBD1 (6 bases). CDR3 length: 11 residues. CDR1 DFQATT and CDR2 SNEGSKA come from the germline V gene (reference sequence). Deletions cut 6 bases from V and 5 bases from J, with 10 bases between. CDR3 DNA: TGCAGTGCGGGCAGGGGAACTGAAGCTTTCTTT. Translation gives CSAGRGTEAFF.

This clonotype appeared many times. The rearrangement joins TRBV6-1 to TRBJ2-1, with 10 bases fitting TRBD2. V was clipped by 2 bases and J by 5 bases; unmatched bases: 6. There are 16 residues in the CDR3. Germline CDR1 and CDR2: MNHNS and SASEGT. In DNA, the CDR3 is TGTGCCAGCAGTGAATTGGCTAGCGGGGGCCACAATGAGCAGTTCTTC. It yields the protein CASSELASGGHNEQFF.

This clonotype was picked up many times. This chain joins TRBV5-1 and TRBJ2-7; D remains ambiguous. Germline loops: CDR1 SGHRS, CDR2 YFSETQ. This CDR3 is built from 14 residues. Trimming removed 2 bases from V and 6 bases from J, with 15 bases in between. The CDR3 protein is CASSFGLFPGEQYF. CDR3 nucleotide sequence: TGCGCCAGCAGCTTCGGCCTCTTTCCAGGCGAGCAGTACTTC.

With respect to this clonotype: Being one base from a much bigger clone, this may be a read error. The chain is built from TRBV19 and TRBJ2-5, with TRBD2 matching over 8 bases. V was pared by 4 bases and J by 5 bases, with 9 bases of the junction left unmatched. The length of the CDR3 is 15 residues. The germline V gene encodes CDR1 LNHDA and CDR2 SQIVND (reference sequence). CDR3 bases: TGTGCCAGTAGTACCTCCGACCCTAGCGGGGAGACCCAGTACTTC. This codes for CASSTSDPSGETQYF.

This clonotype was seen only a few times. The chain combines TRBV6-2 or TRBV6-3 with TRBJ1-5; perhaps TRBD1 as D (5 bases). Germline lookup yields CDR1 MNHEY and CDR2 SVGEGT. This CDR3 comprises 14 residues. Trimming shortened V by 6 bases and J by 3 bases, and 12 bases separated the two germline ends. The CDR3 protein is CASSSDTFNQPQHF. CDR3 DNA: TGTGCCAGCAGCTCGGACACCTTCAATCAGCCCCAGCATTTT.

This clonotype came up many times. This sequence joins TRBV5-5 and TRBJ2-1; 10 bases are shared with TRBD2. Germline-derived CDR1 and CDR2 are SGHKS and YYEKEE (reference sequence). The CDR3 loop spans 16 amino acids. After removal of 1 base from V and 3 bases from J, the junction contained 4 bases not matched to a gene. The CDR3 DNA follows: TGTGCCAGCAGCTTGACGGGACTAGCGTACTACAATGAGCAGTTCTTC. It is translated as CASSLTGLAYYNEQFF.

A word on this clonotype: Germline is not matched at one junction end, which may reflect a read error. The gene calls are TRBV25-1 and TRBJ2-7, with D unresolved. The CDR3 loop spans 14 amino acids. Per the germline V gene, CDR1 is MGHDK and CDR2 is SYGVNS. The CDR3 loop is CPRSERTAPYEQYF. CDR3 DNA sequence: TGTCCCAGAAGTGAAAGGACGGCCCCCTACGAGCAGTACTTC.

The table lists this clonotype with many counts. The chain couples TRBV19 to TRBJ1-3; 10 bases align to TRBD1. CDR3 length: 15 amino acids. V lost 10 bases, J lost 2 bases, and 8 bases stayed unmatched. CDR1 is LNHDA, CDR2 SQIVND, per germline (reference sequence). As DNA, the CDR3 is TGTGCCACCAGGACAGGGGGATTTGCTGGAAACACCATATATTTT. The encoded protein is CATRTGGFAGNTIYF.

At least ten counts were recorded for this clonotype. The rearrangement joins TRBV4-3 to TRBJ2-3, with unresolved D. The germline V gene has CDR1 LGHNA and CDR2 YSLEER. The V end lost 1 base, the J end lost 0 bases, and 20 bases lay between the germline ends. The CDR3 is 19 residues long. This CDR3 reads CASSQGLKLNGLSTDTQYF. The CDR3 nucleotides read TGCGCCAGCAGCCAAGGACTCAAGTTAAATGGCCTTAGCACAGATACGCAGTATTTT.

This clonotype was detected ten times or more. The rearrangement links TRBV20-1 to TRBJ2-7; D possibly corresponds to TRBD1 (6 bases). Trimming left V 5 bases short and J 3 bases short, with 14 bases between. Germline lookup yields CDR1 DFQATT and CDR2 SNEGSKA (reference sequence). This CDR3 is built from 13 residues. The CDR3 spells CSAAGTFVYEQYF. CDR3 sequence (DNA): TGCAGTGCTGCCGGGACATTCGTCTACGAGCAGTACTTC.

The chain joins TRBV7-9 to TRBJ1-1; D gene unclear. This CDR3 has 15 residues. Trimming took 4 bases from V and 4 from J, leaving 16 bases between them. Germline lookup yields CDR1 SEHNR and CDR2 FQNEAQ (reference sequence). In nucleotides, the CDR3 is TGTGCCAGCAGCTCTTCTTTGAGTGCTGTCACTGAAGCTTTCTTT. Protein: CASSSSLSAVTEAFF.

There are many counts of this clonotype. The rearrangement joins TRBV29-1 to TRBJ2-5, with 9 bases lining up with TRBD2. Germline CDR1 SQVTM, CDR2 ANQGSEA. The CDR3 length is 16 residues. J gave up 2 bases and V 1 base, and 8 bases lay outside the gene matches. The CDR3 nucleotides are TGCAGCGTTGAAGGGCGAATTAGCGGGGGTCAAGAGACCCAGTACTTC. Translating gives CSVEGRISGGQETQYF. Full variable domain (remainder filled in from reference TRBV29-1 and TRBJ2-5): SAVISQKPSRDICQRGTSLTIQCQVDSQVTMMFWYRQQPGQSLTLIATANQGSEATYESGFVIDKFPISRPNLTFSTLTVSNMSPEDSSIYLCSVEGRISGGQETQYFGPGTRLLVL.

As to this clonotype: This may be a read error, as it is one base from a much larger clone. The gene calls are TRBV7-2 and TRBJ2-3; perhaps D is TRBD1 or TRBD2 (5 bases each). The CDR3 has 17 residues. The germline CDR1 and CDR2 sequences are SGHTA and FQGNSA. This chain's CDR3 is CANSLGPRDESTDTQYF. Here the CDR3 DNA reads TGTGCCAACAGCTTAGGTCCCAGGGACGAATCCACAGATACGCAGTATTTT.

This clonotype has at least ten counts. This chain joins TRBV7-2 and TRBJ2-2; no firm D call. Germline CDR1 reads SGHTA; CDR2 reads FQGNSA. V was trimmed by 0 bases and J by 3 bases, leaving 5 bases between them. The CDR3 is made up of 14 amino acids. The CDR3 spells CASSLATYTGELFF. The CDR3 nucleotides are TGTGCCAGCAGCTTAGCGACGTACACCGGGGAGCTGTTTTTT.